This passage covers 2 T cell receptor beta chains from one sample sequenced in a study of CD8 T cells in ankylosing spondylitis. Study conclusions and caveats: For ankylosing spondylitis blood, a TCR beta motif of about eight highly homologous variants appeared characteristic.

TCRdb passed the 5' RACE reads through MiXCR, listing each CDR3 protein once. The repertoire holds about 450,000 distinct CDR3 sequences, with roughly 26% as singletons. These receptors lack a known antigen. Sample: blood, either unsorted or a sorted T cell fraction (not recorded which). These receptors were obtained from a male donor with ankylosing spondylitis.

J is TRBJ2-5 and V is TRBV11-2; D not certain. Trimming stripped 5 bases from V and 7 bases from J, with 14 bases between. The CDR3 runs to 13 residues. Looked up from germline, CDR1 is SGHAT and CDR2 is FQNNGV. The CDR3 DNA reads TGTGCCAGCAGCATCGACCTGAAGGGGACCCAGTACTTC. It specifies CASSIDLKGTQYF.

This clonotype has just a few counts. This rearrangement joins TRBV29-1 to TRBJ1-4; D ambiguous. Germline CDR1 and CDR2: SQVTM and ANQGSEA. Trimming took 5 bases from V and 8 from J, leaving 6 bases between them. The CDR3 spans 10 residues. CDR3 in amino acids: CSVFSEKLFF. For the CDR3, the DNA is TGCAGCGTTTTCTCGGAAAAACTGTTTTTT.